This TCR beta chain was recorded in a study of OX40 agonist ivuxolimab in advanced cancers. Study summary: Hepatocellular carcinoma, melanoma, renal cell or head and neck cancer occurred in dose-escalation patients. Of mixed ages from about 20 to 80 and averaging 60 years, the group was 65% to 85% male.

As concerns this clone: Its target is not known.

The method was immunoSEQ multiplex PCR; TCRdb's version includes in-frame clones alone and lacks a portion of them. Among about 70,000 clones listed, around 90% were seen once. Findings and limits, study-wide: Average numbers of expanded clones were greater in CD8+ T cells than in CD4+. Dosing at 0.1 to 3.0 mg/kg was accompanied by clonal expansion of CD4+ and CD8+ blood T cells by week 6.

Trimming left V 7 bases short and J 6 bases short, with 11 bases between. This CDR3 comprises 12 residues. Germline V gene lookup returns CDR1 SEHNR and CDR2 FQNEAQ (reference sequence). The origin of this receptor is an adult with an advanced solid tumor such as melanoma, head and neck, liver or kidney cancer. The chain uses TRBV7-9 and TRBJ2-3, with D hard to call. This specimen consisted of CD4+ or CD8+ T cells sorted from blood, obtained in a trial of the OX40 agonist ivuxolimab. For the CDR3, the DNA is TGTGCCAGCACCAGAGAGTCGGATACGCAGTATTTT. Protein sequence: CASTRESDTQYF.